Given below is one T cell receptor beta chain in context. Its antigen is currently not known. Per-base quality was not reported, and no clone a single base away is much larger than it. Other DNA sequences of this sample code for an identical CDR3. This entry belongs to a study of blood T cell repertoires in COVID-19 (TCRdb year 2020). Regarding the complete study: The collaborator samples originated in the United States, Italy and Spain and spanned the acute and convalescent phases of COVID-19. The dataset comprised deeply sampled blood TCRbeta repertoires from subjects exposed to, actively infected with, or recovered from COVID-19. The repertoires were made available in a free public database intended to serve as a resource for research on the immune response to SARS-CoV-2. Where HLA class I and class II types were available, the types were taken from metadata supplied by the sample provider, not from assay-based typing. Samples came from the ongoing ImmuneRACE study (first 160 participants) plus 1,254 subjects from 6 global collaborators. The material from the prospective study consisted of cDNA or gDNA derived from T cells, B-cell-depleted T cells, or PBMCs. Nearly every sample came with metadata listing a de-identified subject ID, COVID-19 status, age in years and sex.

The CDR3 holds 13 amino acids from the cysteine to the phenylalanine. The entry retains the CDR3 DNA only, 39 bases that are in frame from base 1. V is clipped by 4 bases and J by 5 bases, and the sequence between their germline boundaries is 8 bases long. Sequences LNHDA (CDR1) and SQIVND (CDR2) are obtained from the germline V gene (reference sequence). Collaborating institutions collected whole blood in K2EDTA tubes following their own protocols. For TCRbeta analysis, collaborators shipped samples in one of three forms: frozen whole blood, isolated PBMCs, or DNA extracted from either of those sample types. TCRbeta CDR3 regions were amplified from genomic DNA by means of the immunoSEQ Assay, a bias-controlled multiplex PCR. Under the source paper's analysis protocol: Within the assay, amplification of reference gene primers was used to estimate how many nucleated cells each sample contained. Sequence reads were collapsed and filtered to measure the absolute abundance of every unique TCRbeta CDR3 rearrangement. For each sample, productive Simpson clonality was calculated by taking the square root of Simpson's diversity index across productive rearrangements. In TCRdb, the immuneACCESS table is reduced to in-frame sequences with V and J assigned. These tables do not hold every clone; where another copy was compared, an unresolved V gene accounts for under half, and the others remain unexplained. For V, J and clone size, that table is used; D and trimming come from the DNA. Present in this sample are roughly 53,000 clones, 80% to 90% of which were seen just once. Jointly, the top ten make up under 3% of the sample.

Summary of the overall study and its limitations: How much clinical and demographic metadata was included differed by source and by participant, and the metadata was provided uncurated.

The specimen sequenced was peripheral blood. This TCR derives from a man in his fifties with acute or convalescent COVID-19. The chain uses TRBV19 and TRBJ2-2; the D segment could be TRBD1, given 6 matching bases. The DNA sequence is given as TGTGCCAGTAGTACCACAGGGACCGGGGAGCTGTTTTTT. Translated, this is CASSTTGTGELFF.